This T cell receptor beta chain was documented in a study of beta chain features in type 1 diabetes. Study details: Across all samples, about 110,000,000 sorted cells were examined. Points from the study as a whole: Among patients with Type 1 diabetes, TCRB CDR3s were moderately but significantly shorter in every one of the four CD4+ subsets. Shorter templates might be favored by PCR, and equally so in patients and in controls.

The germline V gene has CDR1 KGHSH and CDR2 LQKENI. The CDR3 contains 16 residues. The V end was cut by 0 bases, the J end by 3 bases, with 14 bases between. Of the isolated RNA, all was reverse transcribed, and so the sequenced material was expressed TCRB transcripts. Sequenced by immunoSEQ multiplex PCR; TCRdb stores in-frame clones only, minus some. The table shows 130,000 to 150,000 clones, with about 50% occurring only once. With regard to this clone: Its matching antigen is unknown.

The chain uses TRBV18 and TRBJ1-1; D remains ambiguous. The receptor's source is a man aged 18 to 35 in good health. Input material: Tregs from blood. The CDR3 is CASSPPRVNVYTEAFF. CDR3 nucleotide sequence: TGTGCCAGCTCACCACCCCGCGTTAACGTGTACACTGAAGCTTTCTTT. The full variable domain, with the rest looked up from reference TRBV18 and TRBJ1-1, is NAGVMQNPRHLVRRRGQEARLRCSPMKGHSHVYWYRQLPEEGLKFMVYLQKENIIDESGMPKERFSAEFPKEGPSILRIQQVVRGDSAAYFCASSPPRVNVYTEAFFGQGTRLTVV.